A single sample gave rise to the 24 T cell receptor beta chains below, sequenced in a study of CD8 T cells in Susac syndrome. cDNA came from approximately 0.5 to 1 ug RNA primed by random hexamers. TCRdb called the immunoSEQ multiplex PCR reads again in MiXCR, with one record for every CDR3 protein. The profile shows roughly 130,000 distinct CDR3 sequences, about 95% of them singletons. The sample consisted of CD4+ T cells from PBMCs. The source is a human donor with multiple sclerosis.

V and J are TRBV7-2 and TRBJ2-1, with TRBD1 matching 8 bases. From germline, CDR1 is SGHTA and CDR2 FQGNSA. V shed 3 bases and J 8 bases; nucleotides not matched to a gene: 18. This CDR3 is built from 18 residues. In DNA form, the CDR3 reads TGTGCCAGCAGCTTCGCTCGACAGGGGCGTTCGGTGGAGTATGAGCAGTTCTTC. This translates into CASSFARQGRSVEYEQFF.

This chain uses TRBV12-3 or TRBV12-4 with TRBJ1-1; the match to TRBD1 covers 8 bases. Trimming removed 5 bases from V and 3 bases from J; junction bases left unmatched: 2. The CDR3 totals 13 residues. The CDR3 is CASSKTGDTEAFF. The DNA of the CDR3 is TGTGCCAGCAGTAAGACAGGGGACACTGAAGCTTTCTTT.

The chain uses TRBV12-3 or TRBV12-4 and TRBJ1-2; D perhaps matches TRBD1 (5 bases). The CDR3 contains 17 residues. V was cut by 6 bases and J by 8 bases, with 28 bases left in between. CDR3 coding DNA: TGTGCCAGCAGACCAGCCGGGACCGCCGGGGAAAGGAACGGCTACACCTTC. Amino acid sequence: CASRPAGTAGERNGYTF.

The chain carries TRBV9 and TRBJ1-6; 9 bases match TRBD1. Losses at the gene ends were 3 bases for V and 0 bases for J; bases not matched to a gene: 1. This CDR3 has 16 residues. CDR1 and CDR2 from the germline V gene are SGDLS and YYNGEE. CDR3 in amino acids: CASSEGQGSYNSPLHF. For the CDR3, the DNA is TGTGCCAGCAGCGAGGGACAGGGCTCCTATAATTCACCCCTCCACTTT.

This chain links TRBV11-1 with TRBJ1-1; possible D gene TRBD1, 6 bases. The germline gives CDR1 SGHAT, CDR2 FQDESV (reference sequence). V lost 5 bases to trimming and J lost 0 bases, with 13 bases between them. The CDR3 has 15 residues. CDR3 in DNA: TGTGCCAGCAGCCCCCGCAGGGGATTGAACACTGAAGCTTTCTTT. It yields the protein CASSPRRGLNTEAFF.

This chain uses TRBV7-9 with TRBJ1-1, with D possibly TRBD1 on 6 matching bases. This CDR3 contains 12 residues. Germline CDR1 is SEHNR and CDR2 is FQNEAQ (reference sequence). Between the trimmed V and J ends, which lost 6 bases and 7 bases, there was a span of 12 bases. The CDR3 bases are TGTGCCAGCAGGCATGGACAGAGTGAAGCTTTCTTT. Its protein is CASRHGQSEAFF.

This sequence joins TRBV5-1 and TRBJ2-7; D tentatively reads TRBD1 or TRBD2 (5 bases each). Per germline, CDR1 SGHRS and CDR2 YFSETQ. V lost 0 bases and J 6 bases, leaving 10 bases between the germline ends. This CDR3 comprises 13 residues. CDR3 DNA: TGCGCCAGCAGCTTGGTAGTTGGGGGCGAGCAGTACTTC. This encodes CASSLVVGGEQYF.

This clonotype showed up just once. This sequence joins TRBV30 and TRBJ1-6; perhaps TRBD1 as D (5 bases). There are 13 residues in the CDR3. CDR1 and CDR2 (germline): GTSNPN, SVGIG (reference sequence). V was cut by 4 bases and J by 10 bases, with 14 bases left in between. CDR3 nucleotides: TGTGCCTGGAAGACAGATGATCACTCACCCCTCCACTTT. Protein product: CAWKTDDHSPLHF.

CDR3 sequence (DNA): TGCAGCGTTGAAAGCGGGACAGGGCTCACTGAAGCTTTCTTT. Protein sequence: CSVESGTGLTEAFF. The chain is built from TRBV29-1 and TRBJ1-1; TRBD1 matches at 9 bases. From germline, CDR1 is SQVTM and CDR2 ANQGSEA. J gave up 4 bases and V 2 bases, and 5 bases lay outside the gene matches. The CDR3 runs to 14 residues. Filled out from reference TRBV29-1 and TRBJ1-1, the complete variable domain reads SAVISQKPSRDICQRGTSLTIQCQVDSQVTMMFWYRQQPGQSLTLIATANQGSEATYESGFVIDKFPISRPNLTFSTLTVSNMSPEDSSIYLCSVESGTGLTEAFFGQGTRLTVV.

CDR3 amino acids: CSARDPGAAMYF. The CDR3 DNA sequence: TGCAGTGCTAGAGATCCCGGGGCCGCGATGTACTTC. This chain joins TRBV20-1 and TRBJ2-7; D could derive from TRBD1 or TRBD2 (5 bases each). Germline CDR1 is DFQATT and CDR2 is SNEGSKA (reference sequence). The CDR3 length is 12 residues. Trimming removed 0 bases from V and 12 bases from J, with 15 bases in between.

The V gene is TRBV7-8, the J gene TRBJ2-7; TRBD1 agrees at 12 bases. The trim removed 4 bases at V and 6 bases at J, leaving 7 bases unmatched. Germline loops: CDR1 SGHVS, CDR2 FQNEAQ. The CDR3 totals 15 residues. The CDR3 DNA reads TGTGCCAGCAGCTCGCGGGGACAGGGGGCCGGCGAGCAGTACTTC. Protein: CASSSRGQGAGEQYF.

The genes are TRBV15 and TRBJ1-5; D unclear. V lost 0 bases and J lost 6, with 12 bases in between. Germline CDR1 LNHNV, CDR2 YYDKDF (reference sequence). The CDR3 covers 15 residues. CDR3 region: CATSRDPAVGQPQHF. Written as DNA, the CDR3 is TGTGCCACCAGCAGAGATCCCGCGGTGGGTCAGCCCCAGCATTTT. Variable domain in full (rest from reference TRBV15 and TRBJ1-5): DAMVIQNPRYQVTQFGKPVTLSCSQTLNHNVMYWYQQKSSQAPKLLFHYYDKDFNNEADTPDNFQSRRPNTSFCFLDIRSPGLGDTAMYLCATSRDPAVGQPQHFGDGTRLSIL.

The CDR3 reads CAWSVRADGEAFF. CDR3 DNA: TGTGCCTGGAGTGTACGAGCGGATGGTGAAGCTTTCTTT. V is TRBV30 and J is TRBJ1-1, with unresolved D. Germline values: CDR1 GTSNPN, CDR2 SVGIG (reference sequence). Trimming left V 0 bases short and J 7 bases short, with 12 bases between. The CDR3 totals 13 residues.

The chain joins TRBV29-1 to TRBJ1-2; 9 bases align to TRBD1. Germline CDR1 is SQVTM and CDR2 is ANQGSEA. This CDR3 has 12 residues. With V trimmed by 6 bases and J by 6 bases, 5 bases remained unmatched. This chain's CDR3 is CSVLRDRDGYTF. CDR3 in DNA: TGCAGCGTGCTCCGGGACAGGGATGGCTACACCTTC.

The chain couples TRBV6-2 or TRBV6-3 to TRBJ1-5, with D perhaps TRBD1 (5 bases). Trimming removed 0 bases at V and 2 bases at J, with 11 bases between. Germline assignment: CDR1 MNHEY and CDR2 SVGEGT. The CDR3 contains 16 residues. The CDR3 loop reads CASSYSSGGGNQPQHF. The CDR3 nucleotides read TGTGCCAGCAGTTACTCGAGCGGGGGAGGCAATCAGCCCCAGCATTTT.

J is TRBJ2-1 and V is TRBV15; a weak D match, TRBD2 (5 bases). V was trimmed by 0 bases and J by 7 bases, leaving 22 bases between them. Per germline, CDR1 LNHNV and CDR2 YYDKDF (reference sequence). CDR3 length: 18 residues. The CDR3 is CATSRDRPGLKRLNEQFF. CDR3 sequence (DNA): TGTGCCACCAGCAGAGATCGGCCCGGACTTAAAAGGTTAAATGAGCAGTTCTTC.

This rearrangement joins TRBV30 to TRBJ1-1; weak D call: TRBD1 (6 bases). The V gene lost 4 bases and the J gene lost 7 bases, with 13 bases spanning the gap. This CDR3 has 12 amino acids. CDR1 and CDR2 from the germline V gene are GTSNPN and SVGIG (reference sequence). The CDR3 loop reads CAWTGAEREAFF. Written as DNA, the CDR3 is TGTGCCTGGACGGGGGCAGAACGTGAAGCTTTCTTT.

The genes are TRBV4-1 and TRBJ2-1; D is tentatively TRBD1 or TRBD2 (5 bases each). The CDR3 loop spans 16 amino acids. The V end was cut by 1 base, the J end by 5 bases, with 15 bases between. From germline, CDR1 is MGHRA and CDR2 YSYEKL. CDR3 amino acids: CASSQGLKGTNNEQFF. The CDR3 nucleotides are TGCGCCAGCAGCCAAGGTCTTAAAGGGACCAACAATGAGCAGTTCTTC.

The V gene is TRBV25-1, the J gene TRBJ1-1, with 9 bases matching TRBD1. CDR1 is MGHDK, CDR2 SYGVNS, per germline. The junction had 1 base not matched to a gene; V was cut back by 2 bases and J by 6 bases. The CDR3 sequence is 13 residues long. CDR3 loop: CASSERQGAEAFF. The CDR3 DNA is TGTGCCAGCAGTGAACGACAGGGGGCTGAAGCTTTCTTT.

The chain combines TRBV30 with TRBJ1-2; D perhaps matches TRBD1 (5 bases). V was shortened by 0 bases and J by 9 bases, with 14 bases between the two germline ends. There are 13 residues in the CDR3. The germline gives CDR1 GTSNPN, CDR2 SVGIG (reference sequence). The CDR3 bases are TGTGCCTGGAGTGTAGCAGGGCCGGGAAGCTACACCTTC. This gives the protein CAWSVAGPGSYTF.

The genes are TRBV10-3 and TRBJ1-1; no reliable D call. Germline V gene sequence: CDR1 ENHRY, CDR2 SYGVKD. The CDR3 covers 15 residues. The ends were cut back, 0 bases at V and 0 bases at J, with 8 bases in the middle. CDR3 coding DNA: TGTGCCATCAGTGAGTCGCAGGACTTGAACACTGAAGCTTTCTTT. It translates to CAISESQDLNTEAFF.

The chain employs TRBV29-1 and TRBJ2-3, with 9 bases lining up with TRBD2. The CDR3 is made up of 17 amino acids. Germline CDR1 SQVTM, CDR2 ANQGSEA. V was clipped by 8 bases and J by 0 bases; unmatched bases: 15. The CDR3 spells CSLQPTSGTLSTDTQYF. The CDR3 region has the DNA TGCAGCCTCCAACCGACTAGCGGAACTCTGAGCACAGATACGCAGTATTTT.

The chain couples TRBV5-1 to TRBJ1-2; 8 bases map to TRBD1. In germline, CDR1 is SGHRS, CDR2 YFSETQ. The CDR3 has 14 residues. The J segment lost 6 bases and the V segment lost 6 bases, leaving 10 bases of the junction unmatched. The CDR3 here is CASTSRGTGDGYTF. CDR3 in DNA: TGCGCCAGCACCTCAAGGGGGACAGGCGATGGCTACACCTTC.

The rearrangement uses TRBV7-3 and TRBJ2-1, with 11 bases that match TRBD2. CDR1 and CDR2 (germline): SGHTA, FQGTGA. This CDR3 comprises 15 residues. V shed 4 bases and J 7 bases; nucleotides not matched to a gene: 6. The CDR3 region is CASSSQGLAVNEQFF. The CDR3 DNA follows: TGTGCCAGCAGCTCCCAGGGACTAGCGGTGAATGAGCAGTTCTTC.